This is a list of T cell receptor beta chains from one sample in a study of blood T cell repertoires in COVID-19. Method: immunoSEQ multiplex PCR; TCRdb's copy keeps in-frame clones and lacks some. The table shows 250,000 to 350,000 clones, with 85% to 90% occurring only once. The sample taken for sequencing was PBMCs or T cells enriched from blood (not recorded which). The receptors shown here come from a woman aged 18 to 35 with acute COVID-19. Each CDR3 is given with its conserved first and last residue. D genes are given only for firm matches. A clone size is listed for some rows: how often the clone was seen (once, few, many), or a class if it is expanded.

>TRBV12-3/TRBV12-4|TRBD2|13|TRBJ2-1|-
TGTGCCAGCACCTGGACTAGCGGCAATGAGCAGTTCTTC
CASTWTSGNEQFF
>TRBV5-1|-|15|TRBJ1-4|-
TGCGCCAGCAGCTTGGGTGGGGGGAATCGTGAAAAACTGTTTTTT
CASSLGGGNREKLFF
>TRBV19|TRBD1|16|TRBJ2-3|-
TGTGCCAGTAATATACGGGACAGGGGGCAGTGGGATACGCAGTATTTT
CASNIRDRGQWDTQYF
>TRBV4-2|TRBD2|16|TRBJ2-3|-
TGTGCCAGCAGCCACACTCTAGCGGGGAGCACAGATACGCAGTATTTT
CASSHTLAGSTDTQYF
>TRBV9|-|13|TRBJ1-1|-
TGTGCCAGCAGCGTAGTCAGGGGCACTGAAGCTTTCTTT
CASSVVRGTEAFF
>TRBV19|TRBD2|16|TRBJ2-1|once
TGTGCCAGTAGTTCCCTTGCGGGAGTTTCCTACAATGAGCAGTTCTTC
CASSSLAGVSYNEQFF
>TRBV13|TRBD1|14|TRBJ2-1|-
TGTGCCAGCAGCCCGGGACAGGGTTACAATGAGCAGTTCTTC
CASSPGQGYNEQFF
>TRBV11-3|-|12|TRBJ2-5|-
TGTGCCAGCAGCTTATCCCGGGAGACCCAGTACTTC
CASSLSRETQYF
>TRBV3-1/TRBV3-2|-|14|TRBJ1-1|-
TGTGCCAGCAGCCAAGATGTGAGACAGAGTGAAGCTTTCTTT
CASSQDVRQSEAFF
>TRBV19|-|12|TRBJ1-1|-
TGTGCCAGTAAGTGGGGGGGAACTGAAGCTTTCTTT
CASKWGGTEAFF
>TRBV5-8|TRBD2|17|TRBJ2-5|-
TGTGCCAGCAGCCCGGCGACTAGCTCGGGATTAAAGGAGACCCAGTACTTC
CASSPATSSGLKETQYF
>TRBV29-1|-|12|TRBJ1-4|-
TGCAGCGTTGAAGGGCTAGGCACGAAACTGTTTTTT
CSVEGLGTKLFF
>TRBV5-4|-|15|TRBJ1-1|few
TGTGCCAGCAGCTTGGCCCGGGATTTGAGCACTGAAGCTTTCTTT
CASSLARDLSTEAFF
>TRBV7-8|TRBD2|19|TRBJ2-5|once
TGTGCCAGCAGCTTAGCGCTCGGAGGAGTAGCGGGCAGCCAAGAGACCCAGTACTTC
CASSLALGGVAGSQETQYF
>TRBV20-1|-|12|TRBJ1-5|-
TGCAGTGCTAGTCCGATTACGGCGGCCCAGCATTTT
CSASPITAAQHF
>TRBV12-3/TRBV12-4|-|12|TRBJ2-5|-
TGTGCCAGCAGTCTTAACCAGGGAGGCCAGTACTTC
CASSLNQGGQYF